A single T cell receptor (beta chain) is shown here with its context. Its matching antigen is unknown. One end of the junction varies from germline; a read error may be responsible. These data are taken from a study of blood T cells in healthy people across ages. Researchers collected about 10 milliliters of peripheral blood from every single donor. Study findings and constraints: Without sorted subsets, naive and antigen-experienced compartments could not be conclusively compared.

Using a J-beta primer mix together with a sample-barcoded 5' primer, a second PCR was run for about 6 to 11 cycles. TCRdb used MiXCR to reprocess the 5' RACE reads, holding one entry per CDR3 protein. The sample has roughly 1.4 million distinct CDR3 sequences, almost 60% seen once. This CDR3 is built from 12 residues. From germline, CDR1 is SQVTM and CDR2 ANQGSEA. Source material: blood. The TCR sequence derives from a man younger than 35 in good health. The V gene is TRBV29-1, the J gene TRBJ1-4; no clear D. The CDR3 protein is CSVEGNNEKLFF. The DNA for the CDR3 is TGCAGCGTCGAAGGAAATAATGAAAAACTGTTTTTT.